The clone carrying this TCR beta chain has a count of ten or more. Antigen unknown. The library was built for alpha chains, so this beta chain is an off-target read and its size means little. Roughly three months, about 14 weeks, into antiretroviral therapy, follow-up blood was collected. All unsorted peripheral T cells were captured because whole blood was used without fractionation. Reverse transcription used about 510 ng RNA and constant-region primers for alpha and beta. Alpha and beta chain libraries were made separately by chain-specific third strand synthesis with multiplexing indices. Via MiXCR, TCRdb re-called the 5' RACE reads, giving one row per CDR3 protein. The repertoire holds roughly 7,500 distinct CDR3 sequences, with approximately 6.3% as singletons. This entry is derived from a study of HIV-infected patients and healthy controls. Study findings and constraints: HIV-infected patients shared fewer CDR3 sequences between individuals than healthy controls.

Looked up from germline, CDR1 is MGHRA and CDR2 is YSYEKL. The CDR3 runs to 14 residues. With 2 bases clipped from V and 5 bases from J, the junction kept 3 bases outside the gene matches. The receptor was isolated from an adult with HIV infection. The specimen comprised blood, sampled during antiretroviral therapy. The rearrangement uses TRBV4-1 and TRBJ2-5, with TRBD2 matching 9 bases. CDR3 protein: CASSQLAGRETQYF. CDR3 nucleotide sequence: TGCGCCAGCAGCCAACTAGCGGGAAGGGAGACCCAGTACTTC.